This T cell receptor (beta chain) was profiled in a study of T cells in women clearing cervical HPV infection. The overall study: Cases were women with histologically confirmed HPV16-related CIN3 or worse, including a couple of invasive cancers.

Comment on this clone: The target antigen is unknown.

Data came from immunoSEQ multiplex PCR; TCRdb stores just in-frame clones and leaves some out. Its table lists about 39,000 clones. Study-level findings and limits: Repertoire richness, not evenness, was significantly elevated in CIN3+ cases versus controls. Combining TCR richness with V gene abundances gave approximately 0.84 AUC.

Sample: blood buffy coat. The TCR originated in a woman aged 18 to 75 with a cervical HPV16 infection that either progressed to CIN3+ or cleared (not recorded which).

The CDR3 loop is CASMAKGIRKTQYF. The CDR3 DNA, read in part, is TGTGCCAGCATGGCTAAGGGTATCAGGAAGACC. The chain carries TRBV2 and TRBJ2-5; D gene uncertain. Read data end 3 residues before the CDR3 end; the end is taken from the germline J gene. V lost 7 bases, J lost 6 bases, and 18 bases lay in between. Germline CDR1 is SNHLY and CDR2 is FYNNEI. The CDR3 is made up of 14 amino acids.